This TCR beta chain was sequenced in a study of cytotoxic CD8 clonotypes in ibrutinib-treated CLL. Study-wide results and limits: Public clonotypes occurred uncommonly; on treatment, they contracted or remained stable. Clonality rose at ibrutinib response, held steady in sustained remission, and fell toward baseline at progression. For progressing versus sustained-remission patients, sampling times were not the same.

CDR1 MNHEY and CDR2 SVGAGI come from the germline V gene. The V segment lost 2 bases and the J segment 4 bases; nucleotides outside the gene matches: 7. CDR3 size: 16 residues. Clones were sequenced by immunoSEQ multiplex PCR, and TCRdb holds only the in-frame ones, with some missing. The table records 150,000 or so clones, roughly 80% of them present only once. Cryopreserved PBMCs provided around 1.9 micrograms of genomic DNA for the TCR beta libraries. There are a few counts of this clone. Its antigen is unidentified. This sequence joins TRBV6-5 and TRBJ1-3; TRBD1 aligns across 8 bases. The clonotype originates from a human donor with chronic lymphocytic leukemia. This material consisted of PBMCs, taken after 12 months of ibrutinib treatment. The CDR3 nucleotides are TGTGCCAGCAGTTACCGGGGACAGGCTCGCGGAAACACCATATATTTT. This codes for CASSYRGQARGNTIYF.